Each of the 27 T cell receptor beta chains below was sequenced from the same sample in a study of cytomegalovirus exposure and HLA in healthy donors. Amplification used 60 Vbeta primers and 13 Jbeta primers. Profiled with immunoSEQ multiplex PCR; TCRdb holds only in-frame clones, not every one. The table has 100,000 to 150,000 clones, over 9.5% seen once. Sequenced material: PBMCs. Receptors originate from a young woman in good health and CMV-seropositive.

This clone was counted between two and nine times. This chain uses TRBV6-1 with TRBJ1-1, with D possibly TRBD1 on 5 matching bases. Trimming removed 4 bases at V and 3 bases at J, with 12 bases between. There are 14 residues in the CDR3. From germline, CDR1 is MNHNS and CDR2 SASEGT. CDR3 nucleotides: TGTGCCAGCAGTGTCGTCGGCAGGGACACTGAAGCTTTCTTT. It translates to CASSVVGRDTEAFF.

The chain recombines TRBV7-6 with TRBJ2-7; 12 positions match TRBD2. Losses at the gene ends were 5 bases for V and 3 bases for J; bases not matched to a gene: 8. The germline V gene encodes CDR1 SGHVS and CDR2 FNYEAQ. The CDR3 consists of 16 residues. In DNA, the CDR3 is TGTGCCAGCAGCGCCGCGTGGACTAGCGGGATCTACGAGCAGTACTTC. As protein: CASSAAWTSGIYEQYF.

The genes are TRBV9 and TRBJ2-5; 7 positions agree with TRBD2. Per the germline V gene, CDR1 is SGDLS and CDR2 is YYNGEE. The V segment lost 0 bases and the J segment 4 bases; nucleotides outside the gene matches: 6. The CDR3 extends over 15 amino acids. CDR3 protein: CASSVGTSEGETQYF. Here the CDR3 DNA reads TGTGCCAGCAGCGTAGGAACTAGCGAGGGAGAGACCCAGTACTTC.

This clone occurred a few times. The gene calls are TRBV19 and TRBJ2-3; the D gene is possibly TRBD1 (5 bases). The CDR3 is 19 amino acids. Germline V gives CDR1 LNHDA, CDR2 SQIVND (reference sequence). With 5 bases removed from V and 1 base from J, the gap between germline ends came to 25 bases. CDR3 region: CASSSRKRQTLGGTDTQYF. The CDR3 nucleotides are TGTGCCAGTAGTTCCCGGAAGAGACAGACCCTAGGGGGCACAGATACGCAGTATTTT.

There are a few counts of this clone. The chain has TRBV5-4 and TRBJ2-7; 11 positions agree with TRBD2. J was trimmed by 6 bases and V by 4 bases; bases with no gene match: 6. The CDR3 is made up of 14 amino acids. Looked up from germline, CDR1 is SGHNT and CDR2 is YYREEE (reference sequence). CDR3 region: CASSVGTSGLEQYF. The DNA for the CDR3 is TGTGCCAGCAGCGTCGGGACTAGCGGTCTCGAGCAGTACTTC.

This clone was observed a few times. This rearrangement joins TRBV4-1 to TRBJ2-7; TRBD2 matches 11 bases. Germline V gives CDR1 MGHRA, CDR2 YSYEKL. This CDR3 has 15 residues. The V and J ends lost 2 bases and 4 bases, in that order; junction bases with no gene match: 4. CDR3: CASSQRGLAGYEQYF. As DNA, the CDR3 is TGCGCCAGCAGCCAACGAGGACTAGCGGGTTACGAGCAGTACTTC.

The CDR3 DNA reads as TGCGCCAGCAGCCCTGCGAGGACTAAGCCGGGTGAGCAGTTCTTC. Its translation: CASSPARTKPGEQFF. This rearrangement joins TRBV5-1 to TRBJ2-1; weak D call: TRBD2 (6 bases). The V end was cut by 4 bases, the J end by 9 bases, with 20 bases between. Germline CDR1 SGHRS, CDR2 YFSETQ. The CDR3 runs to 15 residues. Combining the CDR3 with reference TRBV5-1 and TRBJ2-1 gives the whole variable domain KAGVTQTPRYLIKTRGQQVTLSCSPISGHRSVSWYQQTPGQGLQFLFEYFSETQRNKGNFPGRFSGRQFSNSRSEMNVSTLELGDSALYLCASSPARTKPGEQFFGPGTRLTVL.

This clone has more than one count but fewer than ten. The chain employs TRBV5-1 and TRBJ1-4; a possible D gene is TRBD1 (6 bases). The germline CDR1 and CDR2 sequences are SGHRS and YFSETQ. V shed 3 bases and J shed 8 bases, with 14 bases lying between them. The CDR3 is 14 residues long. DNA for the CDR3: TGCGCCAGCAGCTGGGACAACCTGGGCGAAAAACTGTTTTTT. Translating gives CASSWDNLGEKLFF.

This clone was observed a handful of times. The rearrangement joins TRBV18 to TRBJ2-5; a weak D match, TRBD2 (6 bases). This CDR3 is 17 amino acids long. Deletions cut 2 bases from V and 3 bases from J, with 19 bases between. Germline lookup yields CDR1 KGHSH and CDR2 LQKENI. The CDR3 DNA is TGTGCCAGCTCACCAAGCGTGGAGGGCAGGGCCGAAGAGACCCAGTACTTC. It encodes CASSPSVEGRAEETQYF.

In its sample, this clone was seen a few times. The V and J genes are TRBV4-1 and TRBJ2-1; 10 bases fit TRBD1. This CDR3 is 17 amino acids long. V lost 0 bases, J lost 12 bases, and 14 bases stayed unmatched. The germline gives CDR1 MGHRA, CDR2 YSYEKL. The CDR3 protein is CASSQESGTGALLGQFF. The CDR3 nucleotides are TGCGCCAGCAGCCAAGAGTCCGGGACAGGGGCGTTGTTAGGGCAGTTCTTC.

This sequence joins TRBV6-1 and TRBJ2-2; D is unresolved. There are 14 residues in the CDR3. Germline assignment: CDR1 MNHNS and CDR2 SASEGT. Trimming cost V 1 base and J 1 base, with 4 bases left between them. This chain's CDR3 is CASSEGGNTGELFF. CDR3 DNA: TGTGCCAGCAGTGAAGGAGGGAACACCGGGGAGCTGTTTTTT.

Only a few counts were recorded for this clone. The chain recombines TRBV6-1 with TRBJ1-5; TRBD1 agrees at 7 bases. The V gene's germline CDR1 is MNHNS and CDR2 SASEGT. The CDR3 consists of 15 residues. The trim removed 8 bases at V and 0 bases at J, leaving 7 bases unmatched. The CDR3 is CASAAGGYSNQPQHF. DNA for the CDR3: TGTGCCAGCGCGGCAGGGGGTTATAGCAATCAGCCCCAGCATTTT.

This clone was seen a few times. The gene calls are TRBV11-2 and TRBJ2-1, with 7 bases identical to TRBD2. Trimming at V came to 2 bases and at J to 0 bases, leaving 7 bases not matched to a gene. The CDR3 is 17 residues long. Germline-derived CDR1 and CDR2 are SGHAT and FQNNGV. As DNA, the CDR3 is TGTGCCAGCAGCTTATCTACTAGCGTGGGCTCCTACAATGAGCAGTTCTTC. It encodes CASSLSTSVGSYNEQFF.

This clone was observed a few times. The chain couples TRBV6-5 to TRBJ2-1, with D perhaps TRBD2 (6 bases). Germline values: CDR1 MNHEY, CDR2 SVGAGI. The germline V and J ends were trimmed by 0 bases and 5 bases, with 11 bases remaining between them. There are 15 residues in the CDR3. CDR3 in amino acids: CASSYSPGAHNEQFF. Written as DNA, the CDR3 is TGTGCCAGCAGTTACTCACCGGGAGCCCACAATGAGCAGTTCTTC.

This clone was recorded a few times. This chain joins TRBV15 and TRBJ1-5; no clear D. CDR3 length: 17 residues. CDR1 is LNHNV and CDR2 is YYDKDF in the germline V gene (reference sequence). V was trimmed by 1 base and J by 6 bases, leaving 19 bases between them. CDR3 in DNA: TGTGCCACCAGCAGAGCTTCCCGGGAGAGGAGCGGTCAGCCCCAGCATTTT. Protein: CATSRASRERSGQPQHF.

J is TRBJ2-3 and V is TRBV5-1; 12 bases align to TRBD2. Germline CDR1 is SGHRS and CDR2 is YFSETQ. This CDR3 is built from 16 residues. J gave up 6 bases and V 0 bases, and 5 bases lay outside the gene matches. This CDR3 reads CASSLALAGGSDTQYF. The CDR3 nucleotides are TGCGCCAGCAGCTTGGCACTAGCGGGAGGTTCGGATACGCAGTATTTT. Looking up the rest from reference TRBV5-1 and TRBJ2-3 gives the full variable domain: KAGVTQTPRYLIKTRGQQVTLSCSPISGHRSVSWYQQTPGQGLQFLFEYFSETQRNKGNFPGRFSGRQFSNSRSEMNVSTLELGDSALYLCASSLALAGGSDTQYFGPGTRLTVL.

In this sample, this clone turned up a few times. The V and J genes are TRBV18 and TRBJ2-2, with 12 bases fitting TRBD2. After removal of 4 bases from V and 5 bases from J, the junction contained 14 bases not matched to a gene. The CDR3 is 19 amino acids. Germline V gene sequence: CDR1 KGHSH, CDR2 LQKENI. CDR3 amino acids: CASSLNLPLAGGGTGELFF. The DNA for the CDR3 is TGTGCCAGCTCACTCAACCTCCCACTAGCGGGAGGTGGAACCGGGGAGCTGTTTTTT.

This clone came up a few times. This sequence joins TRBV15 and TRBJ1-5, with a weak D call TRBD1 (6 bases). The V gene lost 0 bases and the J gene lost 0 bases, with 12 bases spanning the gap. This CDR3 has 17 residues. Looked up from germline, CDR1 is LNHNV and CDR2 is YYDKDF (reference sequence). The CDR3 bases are TGTGCCACCAGCAGAGATCTCGCAGGGGCTAGCAATCAGCCCCAGCATTTT. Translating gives CATSRDLAGASNQPQHF.

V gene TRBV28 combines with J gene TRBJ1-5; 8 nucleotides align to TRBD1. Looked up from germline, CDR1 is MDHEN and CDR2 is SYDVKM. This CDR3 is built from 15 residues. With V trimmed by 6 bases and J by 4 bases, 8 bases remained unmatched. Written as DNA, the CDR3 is TGTGCCAGCAGACCAAGGACAGGGAAAAATCAGCCCCAGCATTTT. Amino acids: CASRPRTGKNQPQHF.

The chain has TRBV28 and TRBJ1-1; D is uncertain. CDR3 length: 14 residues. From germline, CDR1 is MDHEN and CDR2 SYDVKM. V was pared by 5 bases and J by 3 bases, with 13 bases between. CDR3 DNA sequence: TGTGCCAGCAGTGACGGGTGGCGTTACACTGAAGCTTTCTTT. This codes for CASSDGWRYTEAFF.

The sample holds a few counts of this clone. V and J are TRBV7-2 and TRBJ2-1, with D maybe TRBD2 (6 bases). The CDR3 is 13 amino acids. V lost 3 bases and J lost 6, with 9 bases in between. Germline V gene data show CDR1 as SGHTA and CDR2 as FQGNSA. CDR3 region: CASSFVAANEQFF. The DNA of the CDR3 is TGTGCCAGCAGCTTTGTAGCGGCCAATGAGCAGTTCTTC.

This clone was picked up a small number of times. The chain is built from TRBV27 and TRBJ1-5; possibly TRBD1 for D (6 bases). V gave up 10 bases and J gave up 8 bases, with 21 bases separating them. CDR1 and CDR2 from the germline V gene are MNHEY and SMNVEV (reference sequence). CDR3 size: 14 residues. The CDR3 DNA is TGTGCCACCGCGATCAGGGGAACCCAAAAGCCCCAGCATTTT. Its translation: CATAIRGTQKPQHF.

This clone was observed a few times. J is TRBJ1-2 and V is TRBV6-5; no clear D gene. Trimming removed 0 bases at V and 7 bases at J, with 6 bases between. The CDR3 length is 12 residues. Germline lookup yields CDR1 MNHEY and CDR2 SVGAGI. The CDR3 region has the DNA TGTGCCAGCAGTTACTCGAGTCTTGGCTACACCTTC. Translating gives CASSYSSLGYTF.

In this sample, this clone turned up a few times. The chain's CDR3 is CASSPRKRDSNYGYTF. The CDR3 DNA follows: TGTGCCAGTAGTCCTAGAAAACGGGACAGCAACTATGGCTACACCTTC. The rearrangement joins TRBV19 to TRBJ1-2, with 7 positions matching TRBD1. Germline V lookup: CDR1 LNHDA, CDR2 SQIVND (reference sequence). This CDR3 comprises 16 residues. J lost 2 bases, V lost 5 bases, and 11 bases had no gene match.

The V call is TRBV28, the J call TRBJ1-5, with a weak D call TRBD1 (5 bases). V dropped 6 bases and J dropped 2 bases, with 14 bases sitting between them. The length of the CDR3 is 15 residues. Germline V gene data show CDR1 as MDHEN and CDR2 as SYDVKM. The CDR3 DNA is TGTGCCAGCAGGATTGGGGCACAGCGCAATCAGCCCCAGCATTTT. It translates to CASRIGAQRNQPQHF.

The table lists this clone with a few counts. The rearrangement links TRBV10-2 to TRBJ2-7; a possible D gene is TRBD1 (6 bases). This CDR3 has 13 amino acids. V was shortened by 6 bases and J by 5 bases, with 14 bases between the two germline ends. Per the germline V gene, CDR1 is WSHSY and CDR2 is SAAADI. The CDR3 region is CASRVTGNHEQYF. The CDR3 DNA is TGCGCCAGCAGGGTAACAGGGAACCACGAGCAGTACTTC.

The CDR3 here is CASSERGSSNEQFF. CDR3 DNA sequence: TGTGCCAGCTCTGAAAGGGGGTCTTCCAATGAGCAGTTCTTC. The chain couples TRBV18 to TRBJ2-1, with a weak D call TRBD1 (6 bases). The length of the CDR3 is 14 residues. CDR1 is KGHSH, CDR2 LQKENI, per germline. The V gene lost 6 bases and the J gene lost 6 bases, with 15 bases spanning the gap. Variable domain in full (rest from reference TRBV18 and TRBJ2-1): NAGVMQNPRHLVRRRGQEARLRCSPMKGHSHVYWYRQLPEEGLKFMVYLQKENIIDESGMPKERFSAEFPKEGPSILRIQQVVRGDSAAYFCASSERGSSNEQFFGPGTRLTVL.